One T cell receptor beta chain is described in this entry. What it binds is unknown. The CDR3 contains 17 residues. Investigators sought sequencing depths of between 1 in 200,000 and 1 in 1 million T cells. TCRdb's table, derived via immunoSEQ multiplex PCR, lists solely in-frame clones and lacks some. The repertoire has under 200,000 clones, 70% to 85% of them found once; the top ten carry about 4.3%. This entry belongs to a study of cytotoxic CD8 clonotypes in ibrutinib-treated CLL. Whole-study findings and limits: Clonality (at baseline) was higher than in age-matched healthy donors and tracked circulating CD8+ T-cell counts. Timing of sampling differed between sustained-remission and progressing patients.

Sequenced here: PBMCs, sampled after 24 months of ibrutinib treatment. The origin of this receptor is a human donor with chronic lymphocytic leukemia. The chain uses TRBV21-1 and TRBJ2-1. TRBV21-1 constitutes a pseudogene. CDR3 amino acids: CASSLFGEPNQDNEQFF. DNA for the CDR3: TGTGCCAGCAGCCTCTTTGGGGAACCAAACCAAGACAATGAGCAGTTCTTC.